Following are 32 T cell receptor beta chains from one sample sequenced in a study of blood T cell repertoires in COVID-19. Some clones are missing from TCRdb's copy, which holds only in-frame ones; the method was immunoSEQ multiplex PCR. The repertoire holds roughly 150,000 clones, over 85% seen once, with 15% to 20% in the top ten. Source material: peripheral blood. Receptor source: a man aged 55-75 years with active or convalescent COVID-19.

This chain uses TRBV10-3 with TRBJ1-1; 11 nucleotides match TRBD1. V lost 2 bases and J lost 4; bases outside the gene matches: 12. This CDR3 spans 18 amino acids. The germline gives CDR1 ENHRY, CDR2 SYGVKD. Written as DNA, the CDR3 is TGTGCCATCAGTGAGCCCCAGAAGCGGACAGGGGGCATCACTGAAGCTTTCTTT. It codes for CAISEPQKRTGGITEAFF.

The chain combines TRBV4-2 with TRBJ1-1; a possible D gene is TRBD1 (6 bases). This CDR3 contains 17 residues. The ends were cut back, 1 base at V and 3 bases at J, with 18 bases in the middle. Germline CDR1 reads LGHNA; CDR2 reads YNFKEQ. The chain's CDR3 is CASSQASRGARDTEAFF. CDR3 nucleotide sequence: TGTGCCAGCAGCCAAGCCTCTCGGGGGGCGCGGGACACTGAAGCTTTCTTT.

CDR3 protein: CASSLDGVGYTF. As DNA, the CDR3 is TGTGCCAGCAGCTTAGACGGGGTCGGCTACACCTTC. The chain links TRBV11-2 to TRBJ1-2, with D unresolved. This CDR3 is built from 12 residues. The germline CDR1 and CDR2 sequences are SGHAT and FQNNGV. Deletions cut 0 bases from V and 8 bases from J, with 7 bases between.

The chain combines TRBV2 with TRBJ2-5; 9 bases are a match to TRBD2. Germline CDR1 reads SNHLY; CDR2 reads FYNNEI. The CDR3 totals 13 residues. J was trimmed by 8 bases and V by 4 bases; bases with no gene match: 5. CDR3 sequence reads: CASSVGLAGTQYF. The CDR3 nucleotides read TGTGCCAGCAGTGTCGGCCTAGCGGGAACCCAGTACTTC.

The V gene is TRBV19, the J gene TRBJ1-5; no definite D call. The CDR3 extends over 14 amino acids. V lost 3 bases to trimming and J lost 3 bases, with 9 bases between them. Per the germline V gene, CDR1 is LNHDA and CDR2 is SQIVND (reference sequence). The CDR3 spells CASSIDSNNQPQHF. CDR3 DNA: TGTGCCAGTAGTATCGATAGTAACAATCAGCCCCAGCATTTT.

The rearrangement links TRBV2 to TRBJ1-2; weak D call: TRBD1 (6 bases). This CDR3 has 13 residues. V lost 6 bases to trimming and J lost 6 bases, with 14 bases between them. Germline CDR1 reads SNHLY; CDR2 reads FYNNEI. The CDR3 DNA is TGTGCCAGCAGGGGTACAGGGTCGAATGGCTACACCTTC. This sequence encodes CASRGTGSNGYTF. Together with reference TRBV2 and TRBJ1-2, the CDR3 gives the full variable domain: EPEVTQTPSHQVTQMGQEVILRCVPISNHLYFYWYRQILGQKVEFLVSFYNNEISEKSEIFDDQFSVERPDGSNFTLKIRSTKLEDSAMYFCASRGTGSNGYTFGSGTRLTVV.

The chain employs TRBV25-1 and TRBJ2-5; 9 bases are shared with TRBD2. Trimming took 8 bases from V and 4 from J; bases not matched to a gene: 14. CDR3 length: 16 amino acids. Germline V gene data show CDR1 as MGHDK and CDR2 as SYGVNS. For the CDR3, the DNA is TGTGCCAGCCTGGGACTAGCCTACTTTACGGGAGAGACCCAGTACTTC. Its translation is CASLGLAYFTGETQYF.

This clone was detected once. This chain uses TRBV18 with TRBJ1-2; TRBD1 aligns across 7 bases. Germline CDR1 reads KGHSH; CDR2 reads LQKENI. V gave up 1 base and J gave up 7 bases; unmatched junction bases: 12. The CDR3 has 16 amino acids. The CDR3 nucleotides read TGTGCCAGCTCACCACAAAGAGGGGGCAAAGTACTTGGCTACACCTTC. Protein sequence: CASSPQRGGKVLGYTF.

This chain joins TRBV15 and TRBJ2-3, with 9 bases fitting TRBD1. The germline V gene encodes CDR1 LNHNV and CDR2 YYDKDF (reference sequence). The CDR3 is 16 residues long. V was clipped by 1 base and J by 0 bases; unmatched bases: 2. This chain's CDR3 is CATSRATGGSTDTQYF. The CDR3, as DNA: TGTGCCACCAGCAGAGCGACAGGGGGTAGCACAGATACGCAGTATTTT.

This clone was observed a single time. The chain uses TRBV5-1 and TRBJ2-5; 12 positions match TRBD1. J was trimmed by 3 bases and V by 5 bases; bases with no gene match: 5. Germline values: CDR1 SGHRS, CDR2 YFSETQ. This CDR3 spans 15 amino acids. The CDR3 bases are TGCGCCAGCAGGGACGGGACAGGGGGCGAAGAGACCCAGTACTTC. This codes for CASRDGTGGEETQYF.

This chain joins TRBV6-2 or TRBV6-3 and TRBJ1-5; D perhaps matches TRBD1 (6 bases). CDR3 length: 14 residues. Germline-derived CDR1 and CDR2 are MNHEY and SVGEGT. V dropped 4 bases and J dropped 2 bases, with 9 bases sitting between them. DNA of the CDR3: TGTGCCAGCAGTTCCGCAGGGGGCAATCAGCCCCAGCATTTT. Protein sequence: CASSSAGGNQPQHF.

The chain carries TRBV27 and TRBJ2-2; D is possibly TRBD1 (5 bases). Germline V gene lookup returns CDR1 MNHEY and CDR2 SMNVEV (reference sequence). The CDR3 contains 16 residues. Trimming left V 7 bases short and J 0 bases short, with 15 bases between. In DNA form, the CDR3 reads TGTGCCAGCACCCCGGACAAACCTACGAACACCGGGGAGCTGTTTTTT. Its translation is CASTPDKPTNTGELFF.

This chain connects TRBV27 to TRBJ2-7; a possible D gene is TRBD1 (6 bases). The V gene lost 7 bases and the J gene lost 0 bases, with 16 bases spanning the gap. The V gene's germline CDR1 is MNHEY and CDR2 SMNVEV (reference sequence). The CDR3 spans 15 residues. The CDR3, as DNA: TGTGCCAGCAAGGGCCCCCGGGACAACTCCTACGAGCAGTACTTC. Protein product: CASKGPRDNSYEQYF.

This chain links TRBV19 with TRBJ1-5, with 7 bases lining up with TRBD1. Per germline, CDR1 LNHDA and CDR2 SQIVND (reference sequence). Trimming took 5 bases from V and 6 from J; bases not matched to a gene: 13. This CDR3 is built from 16 residues. The CDR3 DNA sequence: TGTGCCAGTAGTGGAGCCGGGACAGCGGGCTCTCAGCCCCAGCATTTT. It translates to CASSGAGTAGSQPQHF.

This clone was seen only a few times. One junction end does not reproduce the germline sequence, and a read error may be involved. V usage is TRBV6-5 and J usage is TRBJ1-6, with D hard to call. Germline V gives CDR1 MNHEY, CDR2 SVGAGI. The CDR3 is made up of 13 amino acids. CDR3: CASNYEDNSPLHF. DNA of the CDR3: TGTGCCAGCAATTACGAGGATAATTCACCCCTCCACTTT.

The rearrangement links TRBV19 to TRBJ2-1, with 8 bases that match TRBD1. The CDR3 has 14 residues. V shed 5 bases, J shed 8 bases, and the junction held 8 bases outside the gene matches. Germline CDR1 is LNHDA and CDR2 is SQIVND (reference sequence). The CDR3 protein is CASSPSQGAHEQFF. CDR3 sequence (DNA): TGTGCCAGTAGTCCCAGCCAGGGGGCTCATGAGCAGTTCTTC.

The chain combines TRBV30 with TRBJ2-1; tentatively, D is TRBD1 (6 bases). V lost 4 bases and J lost 6, with 19 bases in between. CDR3 length equals 15 residues. CDR1 and CDR2 (germline): GTSNPN, SVGIG (reference sequence). The CDR3 region is CAWTHGTRWGNEQFF. The CDR3 region has the DNA TGTGCCTGGACCCACGGGACACGGTGGGGCAATGAGCAGTTCTTC. Full variable domain (rest looked up from reference TRBV30 and TRBJ2-1): SQTIHQWPATLVQPVGSPLSLECTVEGTSNPNLYWYRQAAGRGLQLLFYSVGIGQISSEVPQNLSASRPQDRQFILSSKKLLLSDSGFYLCAWTHGTRWGNEQFFGPGTRLTVL.

CDR3 DNA: TGCGCCAGCAGGGCCCAGGAGAACACTGAAGCTTTCTTT. Encoded protein: CASRAQENTEAFF. The rearrangement uses TRBV10-1 and TRBJ1-1, with no clear D. With 6 bases removed from V and 1 base from J, the gap between germline ends came to 9 bases. The CDR3 has 13 residues. CDR1 is WNHNN, CDR2 SYGVQD, per germline (reference sequence).

V is TRBV7-2 and J is TRBJ2-7; 9 nucleotides agree with TRBD2. J lost 1 base, V lost 1 base, and 8 bases had no gene match. Germline-derived CDR1 and CDR2 are SGHTA and FQGNSA. The CDR3 is 17 amino acids. Here the CDR3 DNA reads TGTGCCAGCAGCTTAGTGGTAGCGGGAGCGACTTCCTACGAGCAGTACTTC. The encoded protein is CASSLVVAGATSYEQYF.

The rearrangement joins TRBV18 to TRBJ1-3; unclear D gene. This CDR3 is built from 15 residues. Per germline, CDR1 KGHSH and CDR2 LQKENI. V lost 0 bases and J lost 7, with 13 bases in between. The CDR3 nucleotides read TGTGCCAGCTCACCACCGAAGACGGTGGAGAACACCATATATTTT. The encoded protein is CASSPPKTVENTIYF.

Comment on this clone: This sample includes further DNA sequences coding for the same CDR3. The chain has TRBV19 and TRBJ2-5; D gene unclear. The V gene's germline CDR1 is LNHDA and CDR2 SQIVND (reference sequence). Trimming cost V 6 bases and J 1 base, with 9 bases left between them. The CDR3 has 13 residues. The CDR3 protein is CASSTGSQETQYF. The DNA of the CDR3 is TGTGCCAGTAGCACGGGTAGCCAAGAGACCCAGTACTTC.

J is TRBJ2-3 and V is TRBV5-1; 7 nucleotides match TRBD1. Germline CDR1 is SGHRS and CDR2 is YFSETQ. This CDR3 has 17 residues. J lost 2 bases, V lost 0 bases, and 9 bases had no gene match. The CDR3 bases are TGCGCCAGCAGCTTGGTGGACAGGCCGAAATTCACAGATACGCAGTATTTT. Its protein product is CASSLVDRPKFTDTQYF.

This chain uses TRBV6-6 with TRBJ2-1; no firm D call. CDR1 is MNHNY and CDR2 is SVGAGI in the germline V gene (reference sequence). The CDR3 length is 14 residues. V lost 2 bases, J lost 6 bases, and 11 bases lay in between. The DNA of the CDR3 is TGTGCCAGCAGTTACGGTCTGGGCCCCAATGAGCAGTTCTTC. This codes for CASSYGLGPNEQFF.

V is TRBV27 and J is TRBJ2-7, with D possibly being TRBD2 (5 bases). Trimming took off 0 bases at V and 0 bases at J, with 12 bases between the two ends. Germline-derived CDR1 and CDR2 are MNHEY and SMNVEV (reference sequence). The length of the CDR3 is 16 residues. CDR3 bases: TGTGCCAGCAGTTTATCGGTATCGGGATTCTCCTACGAGCAGTACTTC. Protein product: CASSLSVSGFSYEQYF.

The V gene is TRBV7-6, the J gene TRBJ2-1, with a tentative D call TRBD1 (6 bases). Trimming took 1 base from V and 7 from J, leaving 23 bases between them. The CDR3 has 18 residues. The germline CDR1 and CDR2 sequences are SGHVS and FNYEAQ. CDR3 in DNA: TGTGCCAGCAGCTTAGTCTGGGGGCGTGAAGTTCAAATAAATGAGCAGTTCTTC. It yields the protein CASSLVWGREVQINEQFF.

The chain is built from TRBV5-1 and TRBJ2-5; 12 bases align to TRBD2. The V and J ends lost 7 bases and 5 bases, in that order; junction bases with no gene match: 6. The germline V gene has CDR1 SGHRS and CDR2 YFSETQ. The CDR3 contains 14 residues. CDR3 sequence (DNA): TGCGCCAGCTCCCGGACTAGCGGGGTGGAGACCCAGTACTTC. Protein: CASSRTSGVETQYF.

The chain links TRBV7-2 to TRBJ2-7, with D possibly matching TRBD2 (6 bases). Deletions cut 0 bases from V and 5 bases from J, with 14 bases between. Germline CDR1 and CDR2: SGHTA and FQGNSA. The CDR3 extends over 15 amino acids. The CDR3 coding sequence is TGTGCCAGCAGCTTAGCGCTGGGAGGATCCCACGAGCAGTACTTC. The encoded protein is CASSLALGGSHEQYF. Looking up the rest from reference TRBV7-2 and TRBJ2-7 gives the full variable domain: GAGVSQSPSNKVTEKGKDVELRCDPISGHTALYWYRQSLGQGLEFLIYFQGNSAPDKSGLPSDRFSAERTGGSVSTLTIQRTQQEDSAVYLCASSLALGGSHEQYFGPGTRLTVT.

The V and J genes are TRBV30 and TRBJ2-7, with 10 bases identical to TRBD1. Germline loops: CDR1 GTSNPN, CDR2 SVGIG (reference sequence). Trimming at V came to 0 bases and at J to 3 bases, leaving 11 bases not matched to a gene. This CDR3 has 17 amino acids. CDR3 amino acids: CAWSVGYWGTGDYEQYF. DNA for the CDR3: TGTGCCTGGAGTGTAGGGTATTGGGGGACAGGGGACTACGAGCAGTACTTC.

The CDR3 protein is CASSQEGTETYEQYF. DNA for the CDR3: TGTGCCAGCAGCCAAGAAGGGACAGAGACCTACGAGCAGTACTTC. V usage is TRBV3-1 (or the pseudogene TRBV3-2) and J usage is TRBJ2-7, with TRBD1 matching 7 bases. V gave up 0 bases and J gave up 2 bases; unmatched junction bases: 4. CDR1 is LGHDT and CDR2 is YNNKEL in the germline V gene (reference sequence). This CDR3 is built from 15 residues.

The chain joins TRBV24-1 to TRBJ1-5; the D gene is possibly TRBD1 (5 bases). Germline V gene data show CDR1 as KGHDR and CDR2 as SFDVKD. Deletions cut 2 bases from V and 3 bases from J, with 7 bases between. The CDR3 loop spans 14 amino acids. CDR3 protein: CATSDYRFNQPQHF. Written as DNA, the CDR3 is TGTGCCACCAGTGATTACAGGTTCAATCAGCCCCAGCATTTT.

This chain links TRBV3-1 (or the pseudogene TRBV3-2) with TRBJ2-7; 10 nucleotides align to TRBD2. V shed 1 base, J shed 5 bases, and the junction held 5 bases outside the gene matches. Germline CDR1 reads LGHDT; CDR2 reads YNNKEL (reference sequence). The CDR3 is 15 residues long. The chain's CDR3 is CASSQGSGGANEQYF. The CDR3 nucleotides read TGTGCCAGCAGCCAAGGGAGCGGGGGGGCAAACGAGCAGTACTTC.

The J gene is TRBJ2-7, the V gene TRBV18; D is perhaps TRBD2 (6 bases). This CDR3 spans 15 amino acids. CDR1 is KGHSH and CDR2 is LQKENI in the germline V gene. Trimming cost V 5 bases and J 5 bases, with 19 bases left between them. Here the CDR3 DNA reads TGTGCCAGCTCATCATGGGGGGTCGGAGTAAACGAGCAGTACTTC. Residues: CASSSWGVGVNEQYF.